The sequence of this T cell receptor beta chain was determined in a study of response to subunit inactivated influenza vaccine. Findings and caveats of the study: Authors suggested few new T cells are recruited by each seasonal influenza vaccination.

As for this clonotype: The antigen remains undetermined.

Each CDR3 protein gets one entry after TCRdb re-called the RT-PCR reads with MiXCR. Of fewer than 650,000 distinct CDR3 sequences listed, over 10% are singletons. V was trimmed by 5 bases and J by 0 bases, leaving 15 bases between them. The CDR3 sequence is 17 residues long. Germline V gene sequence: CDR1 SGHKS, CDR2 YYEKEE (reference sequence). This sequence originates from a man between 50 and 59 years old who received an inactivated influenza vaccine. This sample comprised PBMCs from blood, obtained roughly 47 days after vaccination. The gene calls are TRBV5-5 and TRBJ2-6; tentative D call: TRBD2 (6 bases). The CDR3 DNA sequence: TGTGCCAGCAGGGAAAAGGAGGGGAGCTCTGGGGCCAACGTCCTGACTTTC. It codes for CASREKEGSSGANVLTF.